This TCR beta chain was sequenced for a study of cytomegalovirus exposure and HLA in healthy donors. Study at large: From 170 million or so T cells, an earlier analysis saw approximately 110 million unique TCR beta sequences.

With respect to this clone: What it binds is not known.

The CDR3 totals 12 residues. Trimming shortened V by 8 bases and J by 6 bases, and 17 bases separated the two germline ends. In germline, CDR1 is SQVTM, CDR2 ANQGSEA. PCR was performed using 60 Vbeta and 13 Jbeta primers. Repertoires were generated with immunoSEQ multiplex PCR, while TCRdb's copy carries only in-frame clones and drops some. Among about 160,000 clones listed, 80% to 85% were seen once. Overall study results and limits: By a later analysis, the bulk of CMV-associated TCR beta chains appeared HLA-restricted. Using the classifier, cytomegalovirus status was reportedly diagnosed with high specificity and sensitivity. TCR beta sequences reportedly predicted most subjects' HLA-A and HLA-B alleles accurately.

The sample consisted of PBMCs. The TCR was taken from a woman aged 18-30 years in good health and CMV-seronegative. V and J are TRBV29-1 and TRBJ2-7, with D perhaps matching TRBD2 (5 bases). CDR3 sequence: CSTRGGRGEQYF. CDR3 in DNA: TGCAGCACACGTGGAGGTCGGGGCGAGCAGTACTTC.